Each of the 28 T cell receptor beta chains below was sequenced from the same sample in a study of control samples from healthy donors and cancer patients. Sequenced by immunoSEQ multiplex PCR; TCRdb stores in-frame clones only, minus some. Found here are tens of thousands of clones, approximately 89% of them singletons; the top ten hold approximately 7.2%. Sequencing used blood. The receptors were sampled from a man aged 50 to 60 in good health.

This clone has just a few counts. This chain links TRBV4-2 with TRBJ1-5; no clear D gene. With 1 base removed from V and 6 bases from J, the gap between germline ends came to 13 bases. This CDR3 region has 15 residues. In germline, CDR1 is LGHNA, CDR2 YNFKEQ. The CDR3 bases are TGTGCCAGCAGCCAAGCTAGTTGGGAAGGTCAGCCCCAGCATTTT. Its translation is CASSQASWEGQPQHF.

The rearrangement uses TRBV29-1 and TRBJ1-1; D is uncertain. Trimming stripped 0 bases from V and 5 bases from J, with 10 bases between. The CDR3 has 13 residues. Germline CDR1 SQVTM, CDR2 ANQGSEA. CDR3 region: CSVEEGWRTEAFF. CDR3 bases: TGCAGCGTTGAAGAAGGGTGGAGGACTGAAGCTTTCTTT.

V gene TRBV5-1 combines with J gene TRBJ2-5, with unresolved D. Germline loops: CDR1 SGHRS, CDR2 YFSETQ. With 1 base removed from V and 0 bases from J, the gap between germline ends came to 13 bases. The CDR3 runs to 16 residues. The CDR3 coding sequence is TGCGCCAGCAGCTTGCCTACGTCTTTGTACCAAGAGACCCAGTACTTC. It yields the protein CASSLPTSLYQETQYF.

This rearrangement joins TRBV12-2 to TRBJ2-5; the table gives TRBD2 as D, unverified against the DNA. TRBV12-2 constitutes a pseudogene. The CDR3 consists of 14 residues. This chain's CDR3 is CASRLGSSPETQYF. In DNA, the CDR3 is TGTGCAAGTCGCTTAGGGAGTAGCCCGGAGACCCAGTACTTC.

The table lists this clone with a count of one. The V call is TRBV19, the J call TRBJ2-6; no clear D gene. Trimming removed 7 bases from V and 4 bases from J, with 8 bases in between. This CDR3 has 13 amino acids. Germline V lookup: CDR1 LNHDA, CDR2 SQIVND (reference sequence). As DNA, the CDR3 is TGTGCCAGTATGCGGCAGGGGGCCAACGTCCTGACTTTC. Its protein is CASMRQGANVLTF.

A single count supports this clone. V and J are TRBV19 and TRBJ2-5, with TRBD2 matching 15 bases. This CDR3 is 16 amino acids long. Losses at the gene ends were 6 bases for V and 5 bases for J; bases not matched to a gene: 7. Germline V gene sequence: CDR1 LNHDA, CDR2 SQIVND (reference sequence). CDR3 in amino acids: CASREGLAGGRETQYF. The CDR3 coding sequence is TGTGCCAGTAGGGAGGGACTAGCGGGGGGTAGGGAGACCCAGTACTTC.

This clone was found once. The chain has TRBV18 and TRBJ1-2; D ambiguous. Germline V gene sequence: CDR1 KGHSH, CDR2 LQKENI. Trimming shortened V by 3 bases and J by 5 bases, and 16 bases separated the two germline ends. This CDR3 region has 15 residues. This CDR3 is CASSPSSDWGYGYTF. As DNA, the CDR3 is TGTGCCAGCTCACCTTCTAGCGATTGGGGATATGGCTACACCTTC.

The gene calls are TRBV21-1 and TRBJ1-5; no DNA check was done on the table's D call, TRBD1. TRBV21-1 is termed a pseudogene. The CDR3 sequence is 16 residues long. The CDR3 sequence: CASSKRGRASNQPQHF. In DNA, the CDR3 is TGTGCCAGCAGCAAAAGAGGCAGGGCCTCCAATCAGCCCCAGCATTTT.

This chain connects TRBV9 to TRBJ2-3, with 9 bases fitting TRBD2. Unmatched junction bases numbered 6, after V lost 1 base and J lost 6 bases. Germline CDR1 SGDLS, CDR2 YYNGEE. CDR3 length equals 15 residues. CDR3 bases: TGTGCCAGCAGCGTACGAGCGGGGGGCGGGGATACGCAGTATTTT. This translates into CASSVRAGGGDTQYF.

The J gene is TRBJ2-7, the V gene TRBV6-4; 7 nucleotides line up with TRBD1. Germline-derived CDR1 and CDR2 are MRHNA and SNTAGT. V shed 0 bases, J shed 1 base, and the junction held 6 bases outside the gene matches. CDR3 length equals 16 residues. Written as DNA, the CDR3 is TGTGCCAGCAGTGACTCTCACTGGGACAGATCCTACGAGCAGTACTTC. Translated: CASSDSHWDRSYEQYF.

The rearrangement links TRBV11-2 to TRBJ1-1; no definite D call. Deletions cut 5 bases from V and 3 bases from J, with 10 bases between. Germline CDR1 is SGHAT and CDR2 is FQNNGV. This CDR3 comprises 13 residues. CDR3 sequence (DNA): TGTGCCAGCAGCCCCGGGAGCCACACTGAAGCTTTCTTT. Its protein product is CASSPGSHTEAFF.

J is TRBJ2-7 and V is TRBV27, with TRBD1 matching 8 bases. The V gene's germline CDR1 is MNHEY and CDR2 SMNVEV (reference sequence). This CDR3 has 14 residues. V shed 6 bases, J shed 0 bases, and the junction held 4 bases outside the gene matches. This CDR3 is CASRRQGISYEQYF. The DNA for the CDR3 is TGTGCCAGCAGGAGACAGGGGATCTCCTACGAGCAGTACTTC.

Written as DNA, the CDR3 is TGTGCCAGCAGCCCCTTGCCCAGGGTGACCGGGGAGCTGTTTTTT. This sequence encodes CASSPLPRVTGELFF. The chain carries TRBV14 and TRBJ2-2, with D perhaps TRBD1 (5 bases). This CDR3 contains 15 residues. The germline V gene has CDR1 SGHDN and CDR2 FVKESK. The ends were cut back, 4 bases at V and 5 bases at J, with 14 bases in the middle.

The CDR3, as DNA: TGTGCCAGCAGCCAAGACGATGCGGGGGCGAGCACAGATACGCAGTATTTT. The encoded protein is CASSQDDAGASTDTQYF. The V call is TRBV14, the J call TRBJ2-3, with a tentative D call TRBD2 (7 bases). The V and J ends lost 0 bases and 0 bases respectively, with 13 bases between them. The CDR3 is made up of 17 amino acids. CDR1 is SGHDN and CDR2 is FVKESK in the germline V gene.

The chain joins TRBV5-6 to TRBJ1-2, with D possibly being TRBD1 (5 bases). V lost 4 bases and J lost 2, with 12 bases in between. Germline CDR1 reads SGHDT; CDR2 reads YYEEEE. This CDR3 has 14 amino acids. Here the CDR3 reads CASSLGGRNYGYTF. The CDR3 region has the DNA TGTGCCAGCAGCCTTGGGGGTAGAAACTATGGCTACACCTTC.

The genes are TRBV27 and TRBJ1-4; D not resolved. CDR1 MNHEY and CDR2 SMNVEV come from the germline V gene (reference sequence). This CDR3 region has 14 residues. V lost 4 bases and J lost 7, with 13 bases in between. The chain's CDR3 is CASSSPVPGEKLFF. In DNA, the CDR3 is TGTGCCAGCAGTTCCCCGGTCCCGGGTGAAAAACTGTTTTTT.

The chain couples TRBV6-1 to TRBJ2-7, with D perhaps TRBD2 (6 bases). Germline lookup yields CDR1 MNHNS and CDR2 SASEGT. The CDR3 is 15 amino acids. V lost 3 bases and J 6 bases, leaving 18 bases between the germline ends. The CDR3 spells CASSEARTWDSEQYF. The CDR3 nucleotides are TGTGCCAGCAGTGAGGCGAGAACCTGGGACTCCGAGCAGTACTTC.

The CDR3 here is CATSGPFEGANQPQHF. As DNA, the CDR3 is TGTGCCACCAGTGGACCCTTTGAGGGGGCTAATCAGCCCCAGCATTTT. V usage is TRBV24-1 and J usage is TRBJ1-5, with 7 bases identical to TRBD1. Germline CDR1 KGHDR, CDR2 SFDVKD. The ends lost 5 bases at V and 4 bases at J; junction bases unmatched: 10. The CDR3 loop spans 16 amino acids.

The genes are TRBV4-2 and TRBJ2-7, with 8 bases lining up with TRBD1. The V gene's germline CDR1 is LGHNA and CDR2 YNFKEQ. The CDR3 runs 16 residues. Germline trimming cut 3 bases from V and 4 bases from J; bases unmatched to any gene: 11. The CDR3 region has the DNA TGTGCCAGCAGCCACCTTCGGGACAGGAAGTTTTACGAGCAGTACTTC. As protein: CASSHLRDRKFYEQYF.

The CDR3 DNA reads TGTGCCAGCACCTCGGACAGAATCGCCCATGGCAATCAGCCCCAGCATTTT. It translates to CASTSDRIAHGNQPQHF. The chain has TRBV7-9 and TRBJ1-5; D perhaps matches TRBD1 (6 bases). The germline V gene encodes CDR1 SEHNR and CDR2 FQNEAQ (reference sequence). Deletions cut 7 bases from V and 2 bases from J, with 21 bases between. This CDR3 has 17 amino acids. The full variable domain, rest sourced from reference TRBV7-9 and TRBJ1-5, is DTGVSQNPRHKITKRGQNVTFRCDPISEHNRLYWYRQTLGQGPEFLTYFQNEAQLEKSRLLSDRFSAERPKGSFSTLEIQRTEQGDSAMYLCASTSDRIAHGNQPQHFGDGTRLSIL.

This clone appeared once. The genes are TRBV6-6 and TRBJ2-7; D not certain. CDR1 is MNHNY and CDR2 is SVGAGI in the germline V gene (reference sequence). The ends were cut back, 2 bases at V and 0 bases at J, with 11 bases in the middle. The CDR3 has 15 amino acids. The CDR3 DNA is TGTGCCAGCAGTTACGAGGCCTGGAGCTCCTACGAGCAGTACTTC. This gives the protein CASSYEAWSSYEQYF.

This sequence joins TRBV2 and TRBJ2-5, with a tentative D call TRBD2 (5 bases). V shed 7 bases and J shed 2 bases, with 8 bases lying between them. Germline V lookup: CDR1 SNHLY, CDR2 FYNNEI. The CDR3 has 12 amino acids. The CDR3 bases are TGTGCCAGCACCGGACTTCAAGAGACCCAGTACTTC. Amino acids: CASTGLQETQYF.

This clone was detected once. The chain joins TRBV3-1 (or the pseudogene TRBV3-2) to TRBJ1-2; no clear D. Germline-derived CDR1 and CDR2 are LGHDT and YNNKEL (reference sequence). The CDR3 is 13 residues long. The V and J ends lost 3 bases and 6 bases respectively, with 11 bases between them. The CDR3 DNA is TGTGCCAGCAGCCACTCCGCAGGCCATGGCTACACCTTC. The encoded protein is CASSHSAGHGYTF.

The chain combines TRBV7-2 with TRBJ2-5, with D perhaps matching TRBD1 or TRBD2 (5 bases each). In germline, CDR1 is SGHTA, CDR2 FQGNSA. The germline V and J ends were trimmed by 1 base and 3 bases, with 18 bases remaining between them. This CDR3 is 17 amino acids long. CDR3 bases: TGTGCCAGCAGCTTAGTAGGGGACGGAGTGGCAGAAGAGACCCAGTACTTC. Translation: CASSLVGDGVAEETQYF.

This clone was seen a single time. The rearrangement uses TRBV6-5 and TRBJ2-3, with a possible D match to TRBD2 (7 bases). Germline CDR1 is MNHEY and CDR2 is SVGAGI. The germline V and J ends were trimmed by 2 bases and 4 bases, with 13 bases remaining between them. The CDR3 contains 15 residues. The CDR3 DNA follows: TGTGCCAGCAGTTACCCAGGGGAGGGGGCAGATACGCAGTATTTT. Protein product: CASSYPGEGADTQYF.

About this clone itself: Other nucleotide sequences from this sample produce the same CDR3. The chain carries TRBV2 and TRBJ2-5; D is unclear. Germline CDR1 reads SNHLY; CDR2 reads FYNNEI. CDR3 length equals 12 residues. The germline V and J ends were trimmed by 9 bases and 0 bases, with 8 bases remaining between them. CDR3 residues: CASVLHQETQYF. In DNA, the CDR3 is TGTGCCAGTGTACTCCACCAAGAGACCCAGTACTTC.

The rearrangement uses TRBV30 and TRBJ2-4, with a possible D match to TRBD1 (5 bases). Between the trimmed V and J ends, which lost 1 base and 0 bases, there was a span of 10 bases. CDR3 size: 15 residues. CDR1 is GTSNPN and CDR2 is SVGIG in the germline V gene (reference sequence). The CDR3 DNA sequence: TGTGCCTGGAGTGGGGGCTCGTTAGCCAAAAACATTCAGTACTTC. Its protein is CAWSGGSLAKNIQYF.

CDR3 region: CASNKGARETQYF. The CDR3 DNA is TGCGCCAGCAATAAGGGGGCCCGGGAGACCCAGTACTTC. This chain connects TRBV5-1 to TRBJ2-5, with 7 bases fitting TRBD1. The CDR3 contains 13 residues. The junction had 7 bases not matched to a gene; V was cut back by 6 bases and J by 5 bases. From germline, CDR1 is SGHRS and CDR2 YFSETQ.